The 14 T cell receptor beta chains presented below share a single source sample, sequenced in a study of blood T cell repertoires in COVID-19. Some clones are missing from TCRdb's copy, which holds only in-frame ones; the method was immunoSEQ multiplex PCR. The data contain under 150,000 clones, approximately 90% of them seen just once; the ten biggest clones take up 4% to 4.5%. The specimen was peripheral blood. These receptors were collected from a woman aged 40 to 50 with acute or convalescent COVID-19.

The chain recombines TRBV6-1 with TRBJ1-4; D is perhaps TRBD1 (5 bases). The ends were cut back, 4 bases at V and 7 bases at J, with 19 bases in the middle. The CDR3 runs 16 residues. Germline CDR1 and CDR2: MNHNS and SASEGT. The CDR3 spells CASSGGMRRVSEKLFF. The DNA of the CDR3 is TGTGCCAGCAGTGGCGGGATGCGCAGGGTAAGTGAAAAACTGTTTTTT.

The chain's CDR3 is CASSRTGTEQETQYF. CDR3 in DNA: TGTGCCAGCAGCCGCACCGGGACTGAACAAGAGACCCAGTACTTC. This chain joins TRBV3-1 (or the pseudogene TRBV3-2) and TRBJ2-5; possible D gene TRBD2, 6 bases. Trimming took off 4 bases at V and 2 bases at J, with 14 bases between the two ends. The CDR3 length is 15 residues. Germline CDR1 LGHDT, CDR2 YNNKEL (reference sequence).

This chain joins TRBV2 and TRBJ2-1; D is undetermined. Germline V lookup: CDR1 SNHLY, CDR2 FYNNEI. The CDR3 runs 13 residues. Trimming took off 7 bases at V and 0 bases at J, with 7 bases between the two ends. The CDR3 region is CASTASSYNEQFF. The CDR3 nucleotides are TGTGCCAGCACCGCTAGCTCCTACAATGAGCAGTTCTTC.

This clone has just one count. The chain has TRBV7-9 and TRBJ1-4; 9 nucleotides line up with TRBD1. Per the germline V gene, CDR1 is SEHNR and CDR2 is FQNEAQ (reference sequence). Unmatched junction bases numbered 4, after V lost 1 base and J lost 7 bases. This CDR3 region has 15 residues. CDR3 sequence: CASSLVGQGLEKLFF. The CDR3 nucleotides are TGTGCCAGCAGCTTAGTGGGACAGGGACTTGAAAAACTGTTTTTT.

The chain links TRBV18 to TRBJ1-1; the match to TRBD1 covers 10 bases. CDR1 is KGHSH, CDR2 LQKENI, per germline. The CDR3 covers 14 residues. V lost 3 bases to trimming and J lost 7 bases; unmatched junction nucleotides: 5. The CDR3 reads CASSPTGGPNEAFF. DNA for the CDR3: TGTGCCAGCTCACCGACAGGGGGCCCCAATGAAGCTTTCTTT.

The rearrangement uses TRBV7-2 and TRBJ1-2, with a tentative D call TRBD1 (6 bases). The CDR3 totals 15 residues. V lost 2 bases and J 6 bases, leaving 16 bases between the germline ends. Per germline, CDR1 SGHTA and CDR2 FQGNSA. CDR3 in DNA: TGTGCCAGCAGCTTAAAGTCAGGGGCCATGCATGGCTACACCTTC. Its protein product is CASSLKSGAMHGYTF.

The chain is built from TRBV4-3 and TRBJ2-1, with D possibly matching TRBD1 (7 bases). The CDR3 is 16 residues long. The V and J ends lost 1 base and 4 bases respectively, with 14 bases between them. Germline V gives CDR1 LGHNA, CDR2 YSLEER. CDR3 DNA sequence: TGCGCCAGCAGCCAAGGAGCCAGGGGGGCGTACAATGAGCAGTTCTTC. It yields the protein CASSQGARGAYNEQFF.

This chain joins TRBV7-2 and TRBJ1-4; 10 bases map to TRBD1. V shed 1 base and J 5 bases; nucleotides not matched to a gene: 1. The CDR3 covers 15 residues. Germline loops: CDR1 SGHTA, CDR2 FQGNSA. The CDR3 spells CASSLGGQGNEKLFF. The CDR3 coding sequence is TGTGCCAGCAGCTTAGGGGGACAGGGGAATGAAAAACTGTTTTTT.

The rearrangement links TRBV2 to TRBJ2-2, with 13 bases matching TRBD2. V trimming: 4 bases; J trimming: 10 bases; junction bases outside the gene matches: 9. This CDR3 is built from 16 residues. Germline loops: CDR1 SNHLY, CDR2 FYNNEI. The CDR3 is CASSGTGTSGIEELFF. CDR3 DNA: TGTGCCAGCAGTGGCACCGGGACTAGCGGGATTGAGGAGCTGTTTTTT.

The chain uses TRBV30 and TRBJ1-5, with 7 bases that match TRBD1. This CDR3 has 14 residues. Losses at the gene ends were 3 bases for V and 3 bases for J; bases not matched to a gene: 5. The germline CDR1 and CDR2 sequences are GTSNPN and SVGIG (reference sequence). The CDR3 region is CAWSSGTANQPQHF. The CDR3 bases are TGTGCCTGGAGCTCTGGGACAGCCAATCAGCCCCAGCATTTT.

On this clone: Distinct nucleotide sequences in the sample also encode this CDR3. The genes are TRBV9 and TRBJ1-5, with a tentative D call TRBD1 (5 bases). Trimming took 1 base from V and 4 from J, leaving 9 bases between them. Germline loops: CDR1 SGDLS, CDR2 YYNGEE. The CDR3 covers 14 residues. CDR3 DNA: TGTGCCAGCAGCGTATGGGGGGGGAATCAGCCCCAGCATTTT. The encoded protein is CASSVWGGNQPQHF.

The V gene is TRBV5-6, the J gene TRBJ1-2; TRBD1 matches at 10 bases. CDR3 length: 16 amino acids. The germline V gene has CDR1 SGHDT and CDR2 YYEEEE. The ends lost 3 bases at V and 4 bases at J; junction bases unmatched: 9. Here the CDR3 reads CASSWAGTGEAYGYTF. In DNA, the CDR3 is TGTGCCAGCAGCTGGGCCGGGACAGGGGAGGCCTATGGCTACACCTTC.

The V call is TRBV7-9, the J call TRBJ2-3, with D perhaps matching TRBD1 (6 bases). Trimming took off 6 bases at V and 3 bases at J, with 19 bases between the two ends. There are 16 residues in the CDR3. Germline V lookup: CDR1 SEHNR, CDR2 FQNEAQ (reference sequence). CDR3 coding DNA: TGTGCCAGCAGATCAAAGGACAGTTACCTAACAGATACGCAGTATTTT. The encoded protein is CASRSKDSYLTDTQYF. Full variable domain (outside the CDR3, taken from reference TRBV7-9 and TRBJ2-3): DTGVSQNPRHKITKRGQNVTFRCDPISEHNRLYWYRQTLGQGPEFLTYFQNEAQLEKSRLLSDRFSAERPKGSFSTLEIQRTEQGDSAMYLCASRSKDSYLTDTQYFGPGTRLTVL.

The chain recombines TRBV7-9 with TRBJ1-5; no clear D gene. The V and J ends lost 0 bases and 3 bases respectively, with 9 bases between them. This CDR3 contains 15 residues. Germline V gene data show CDR1 as SEHNR and CDR2 as FQNEAQ (reference sequence). In nucleotides, the CDR3 is TGTGCCAGCAGCTTAGCGGGCAGCTCCAATCAGCCCCAGCATTTT. It is translated as CASSLAGSSNQPQHF.